The present T cell receptor (beta chain) was sequenced within a study of cytomegalovirus exposure and HLA in healthy donors. Study-level points and caveats: CMV serostatus was the sole immune exposure information available.

In this sample, this clone turned up a few times. Its antigen is unknown. Germline assignment: CDR1 MGHRA and CDR2 YSYEKL. The CDR3 is made up of 13 amino acids. The V end lost 4 bases, the J end lost 3 bases, and 9 bases lay between the germline ends. 13 Jbeta primers and 60 Vbeta primers were used for the PCR. Clones were sequenced by immunoSEQ multiplex PCR, and TCRdb holds only the in-frame ones, with some missing. The sample contains about 110,000 clones, 65% of which appear only once. The sample consisted of PBMCs. The chain couples TRBV4-1 to TRBJ1-2; D perhaps matches TRBD1 (5 bases). This receptor was taken from a man aged 25-40 years in good health and CMV-seropositive. CDR3 sequence reads: CASSPTQDYGYTF. The CDR3 bases are TGCGCCAGCAGCCCAACACAGGACTATGGCTACACCTTC.